This T cell receptor (beta chain) was identified in a study of cytomegalovirus exposure and HLA in healthy donors. Study-wide results and caveats: Association of a missense DCLRE1C variant with TCR beta V- and J-gene trimming was reported in a later analysis. Associated with cytomegalovirus, according to the listing, were around 170 TCR beta chains. Some highly shared sequence variants likely arose as a pipeline artifact. When a later analysis compared HLA-associated TCR beta chains with equally common others, the HLA-associated chains turned out to be more clonally expanded and to have lower generation probabilities.

About this clone itself: Antigen unknown.

The CDR3 loop spans 14 amino acids. V gave up 5 bases and J gave up 0 bases, with 9 bases separating them. Germline CDR1 reads MDHEN; CDR2 reads SYDVKM. In the PCR, 60 Vbeta and 13 Jbeta primers were used. TCRdb's table, derived via immunoSEQ multiplex PCR, lists solely in-frame clones and lacks some. Of under 150,000 clones in the sample, roughly four fifths were seen once. This sequence was found in a male donor in good health and CMV-seronegative. The chain has TRBV28 and TRBJ2-3, with D tentatively TRBD2 (6 bases). Sequencing was done on a sample of PBMCs. DNA of the CDR3: TGTGCCAGCAGTACGAGCGGGAGCACAGATACGCAGTATTTT. Its translation is CASSTSGSTDTQYF.